The clone carrying this TCR beta chain was observed many times. The data originate from a study of T cell changes during pregnancy in multiple sclerosis. This table comes from immunoSEQ multiplex PCR, and its TCRdb copy is limited to in-frame clones, with some not included. The table has some 110,000 clones, 92% seen once. Germline CDR1 is MNHNS and CDR2 is SASEGT. The V end lost 1 base, the J end lost 0 bases, and 10 bases lay between the germline ends. This CDR3 is 15 amino acids long. This clonotype originated in a female donor with multiple sclerosis, enrolled in a pregnancy study. The source was peripheral blood, collected in the third trimester of pregnancy. V gene TRBV6-1 combines with J gene TRBJ2-7; D perhaps matches TRBD1 (5 bases). CDR3 residues: CASSEDPGASYEQYF. The CDR3 region has the DNA TGTGCCAGCAGTGAAGACCCTGGGGCCTCCTACGAGCAGTACTTC.